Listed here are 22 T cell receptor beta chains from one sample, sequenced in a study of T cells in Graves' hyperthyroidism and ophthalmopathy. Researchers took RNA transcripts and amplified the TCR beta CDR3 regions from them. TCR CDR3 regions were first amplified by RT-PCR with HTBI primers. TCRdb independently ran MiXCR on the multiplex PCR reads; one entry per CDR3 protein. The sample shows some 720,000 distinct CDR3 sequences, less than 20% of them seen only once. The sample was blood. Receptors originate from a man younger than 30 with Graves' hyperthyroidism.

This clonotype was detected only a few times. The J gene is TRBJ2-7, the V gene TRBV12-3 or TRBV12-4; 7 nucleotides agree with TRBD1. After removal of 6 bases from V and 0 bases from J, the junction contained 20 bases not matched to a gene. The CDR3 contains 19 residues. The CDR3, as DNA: TGTGCCAGCAGCTTACGGGACAGCCAGAGGTTGGAGAGCTCCTACGAGCAGTACTTC. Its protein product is CASSLRDSQRLESSYEQYF.

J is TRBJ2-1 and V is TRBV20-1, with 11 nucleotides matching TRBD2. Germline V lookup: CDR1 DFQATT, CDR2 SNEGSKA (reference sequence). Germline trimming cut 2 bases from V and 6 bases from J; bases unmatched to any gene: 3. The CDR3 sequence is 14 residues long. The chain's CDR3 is CSARYLAGGNEQFF. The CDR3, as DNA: TGCAGTGCTAGATACCTAGCGGGAGGCAATGAGCAGTTCTTC.

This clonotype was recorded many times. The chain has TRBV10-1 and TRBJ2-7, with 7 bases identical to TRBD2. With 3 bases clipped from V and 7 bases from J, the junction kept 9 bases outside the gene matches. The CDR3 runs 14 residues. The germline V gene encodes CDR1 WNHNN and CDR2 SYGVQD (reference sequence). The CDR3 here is CASSDSREAGEQYF. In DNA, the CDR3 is TGCGCCAGCAGTGACTCCCGGGAGGCGGGTGAGCAGTACTTC.

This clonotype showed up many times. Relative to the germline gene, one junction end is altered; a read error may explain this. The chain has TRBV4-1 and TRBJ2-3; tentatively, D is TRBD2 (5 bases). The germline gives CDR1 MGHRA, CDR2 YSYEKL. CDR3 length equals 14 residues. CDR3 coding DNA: TGTGCCAGCAGCCAAAGGACTGGCACAGATACGCAGTATTTT. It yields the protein CASSQRTGTDTQYF.

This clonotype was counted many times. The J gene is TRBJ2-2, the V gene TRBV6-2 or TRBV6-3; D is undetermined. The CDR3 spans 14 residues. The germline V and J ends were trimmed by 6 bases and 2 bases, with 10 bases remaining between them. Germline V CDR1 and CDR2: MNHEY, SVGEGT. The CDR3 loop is CASRRAENTGELFF. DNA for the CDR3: TGTGCCAGCAGGAGAGCAGAAAACACCGGGGAGCTGTTTTTT.

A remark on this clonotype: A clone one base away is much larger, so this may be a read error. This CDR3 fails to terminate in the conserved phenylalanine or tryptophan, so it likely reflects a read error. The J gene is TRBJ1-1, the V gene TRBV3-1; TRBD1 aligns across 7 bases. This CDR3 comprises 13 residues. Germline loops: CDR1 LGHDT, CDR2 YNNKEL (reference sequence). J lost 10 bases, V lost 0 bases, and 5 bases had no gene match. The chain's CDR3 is CASSQDDRAGAFL. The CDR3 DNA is TGTGCCAGCAGCCAAGACGACAGGGCCGGAGCTTTCCTT.

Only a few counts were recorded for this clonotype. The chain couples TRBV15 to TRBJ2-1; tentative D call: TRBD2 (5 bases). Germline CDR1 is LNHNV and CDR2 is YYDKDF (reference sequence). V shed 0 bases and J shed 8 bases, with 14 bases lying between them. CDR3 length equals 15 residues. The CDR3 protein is CATSRDLVGAHEQFF. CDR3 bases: TGTGCCACCAGCAGAGACTTAGTGGGAGCGCATGAGCAGTTCTTC.

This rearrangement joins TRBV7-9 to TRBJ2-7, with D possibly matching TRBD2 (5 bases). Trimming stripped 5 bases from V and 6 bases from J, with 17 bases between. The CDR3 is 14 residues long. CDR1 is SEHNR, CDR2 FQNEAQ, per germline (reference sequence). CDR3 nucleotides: TGTGCCAGCAGCGACGTAGCGCTAAAGGGCGAGCAGTACTTC. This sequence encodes CASSDVALKGEQYF.

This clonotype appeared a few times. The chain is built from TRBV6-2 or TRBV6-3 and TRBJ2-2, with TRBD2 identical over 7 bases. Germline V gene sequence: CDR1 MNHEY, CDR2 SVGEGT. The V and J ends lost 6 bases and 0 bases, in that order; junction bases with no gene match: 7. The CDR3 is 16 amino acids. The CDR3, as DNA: TGTGCCAGCAGACCGTTAGCGGGTTCGAACACCGGGGAGCTGTTTTTT. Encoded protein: CASRPLAGSNTGELFF.

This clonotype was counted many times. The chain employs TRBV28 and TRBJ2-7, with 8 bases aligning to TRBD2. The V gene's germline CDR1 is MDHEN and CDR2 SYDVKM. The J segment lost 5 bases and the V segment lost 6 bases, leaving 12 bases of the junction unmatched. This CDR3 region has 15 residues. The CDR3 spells CASRGSGGPRDEQYF. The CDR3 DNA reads TGTGCCAGCAGAGGGTCGGGAGGGCCCAGGGACGAGCAGTACTTC.

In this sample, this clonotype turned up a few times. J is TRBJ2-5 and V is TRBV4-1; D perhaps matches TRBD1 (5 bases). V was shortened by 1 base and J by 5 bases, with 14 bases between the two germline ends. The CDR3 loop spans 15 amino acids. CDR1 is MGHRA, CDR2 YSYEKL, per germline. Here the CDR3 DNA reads TGCGCCAGCAGCCAAGGGAAGACAGTTAGGGAGACCCAGTACTTC. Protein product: CASSQGKTVRETQYF.

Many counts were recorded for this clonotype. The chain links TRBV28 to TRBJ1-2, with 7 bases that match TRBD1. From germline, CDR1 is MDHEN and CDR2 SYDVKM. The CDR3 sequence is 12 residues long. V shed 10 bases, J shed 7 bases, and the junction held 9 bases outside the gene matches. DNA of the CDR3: TGTGCCACAGACGACAGGGCGCTTGGCTACACCTTC. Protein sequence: CATDDRALGYTF.

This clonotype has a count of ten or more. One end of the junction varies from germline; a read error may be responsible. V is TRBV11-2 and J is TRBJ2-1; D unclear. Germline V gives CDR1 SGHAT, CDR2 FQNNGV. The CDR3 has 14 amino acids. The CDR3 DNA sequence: TGTGCCAGCAGCTTAGATCGAAAGTACAGTGAGCAGTTCTTC. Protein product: CASSLDRKYSEQFF.

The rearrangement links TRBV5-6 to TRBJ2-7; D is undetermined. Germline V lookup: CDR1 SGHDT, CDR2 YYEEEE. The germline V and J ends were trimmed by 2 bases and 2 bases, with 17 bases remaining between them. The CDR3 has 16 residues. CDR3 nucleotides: TGTGCCAGCAGCTTACTTGGGGTAAAGGCTACCTACGAGCAGTACTTC. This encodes CASSLLGVKATYEQYF. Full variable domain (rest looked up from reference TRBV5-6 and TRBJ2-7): DAGVTQSPTHLIKTRGQQVTLRCSPKSGHDTVSWYQQALGQGPQFIFQYYEEEERQRGNFPDRFSGHQFPNYSSELNVNALLLGDSALYLCASSLLGVKATYEQYFGPGTRLTVT.

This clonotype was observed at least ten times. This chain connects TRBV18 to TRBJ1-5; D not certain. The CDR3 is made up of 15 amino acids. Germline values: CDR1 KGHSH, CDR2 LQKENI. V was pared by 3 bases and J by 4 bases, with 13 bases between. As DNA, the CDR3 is TGTGCCAGCTCACCTCTTGGGCGGAATAATCAGCCCCAGCATTTT. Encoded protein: CASSPLGRNNQPQHF.

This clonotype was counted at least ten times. The CDR3: CASTPGWGSGQPQHF. CDR3 nucleotides: TGTGCCAGCACCCCGGGTTGGGGGAGCGGTCAGCCCCAGCATTTT. The chain combines TRBV28 with TRBJ1-5; D may be TRBD1 (5 bases). From germline, CDR1 is MDHEN and CDR2 SYDVKM. V was trimmed by 7 bases and J by 6 bases, leaving 19 bases between them. The CDR3 runs to 15 residues. The whole variable domain, filled in from reference TRBV28 and TRBJ1-5, reads DVKVTQSSRYLVKRTGEKVFLECVQDMDHENMFWYRQDPGLGLRLIYFSYDVKMKEKGDIPEGYSVSREKKERFSLILESASTNQTSMYLCASTPGWGSGQPQHFGDGTRLSIL.

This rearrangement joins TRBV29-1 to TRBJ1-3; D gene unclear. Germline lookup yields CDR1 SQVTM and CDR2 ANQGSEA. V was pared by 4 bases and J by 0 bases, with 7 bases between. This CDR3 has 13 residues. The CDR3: CSVVTNSGNTIYF. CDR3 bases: TGCAGCGTTGTCACCAACTCTGGAAACACCATATATTTT.

The CDR3 nucleotides are TGTGCCAGTAGTATGAGGACTGAAGCTTTCTTT. This sequence encodes CASSMRTEAFF. The chain uses TRBV19 and TRBJ1-1; unclear D gene. The germline gives CDR1 LNHDA, CDR2 SQIVND (reference sequence). CDR3 length: 11 amino acids. V dropped 3 bases and J dropped 5 bases, with 4 bases sitting between them.

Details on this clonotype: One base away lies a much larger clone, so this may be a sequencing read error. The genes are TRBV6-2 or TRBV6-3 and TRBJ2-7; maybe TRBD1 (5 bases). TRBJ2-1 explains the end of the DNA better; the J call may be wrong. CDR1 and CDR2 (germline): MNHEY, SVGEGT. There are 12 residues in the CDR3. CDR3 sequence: CASRRQTYEQFF. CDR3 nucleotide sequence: TGTGCCAGCAGGAGACAGACCTACGAGCAGTTCTTC.

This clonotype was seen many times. CDR3 bases: TGTGCCAGCAGCGCGGGAATTCGACCCCTCCACTTT. It encodes CASSAGIRPLHF. The rearrangement links TRBV11-3 to TRBJ1-6, with D uncertain. The germline V and J ends were trimmed by 5 bases and 12 bases, with 11 bases remaining between them. CDR1 SGHNT and CDR2 YENEEA come from the germline V gene. The CDR3 sequence is 12 residues long.

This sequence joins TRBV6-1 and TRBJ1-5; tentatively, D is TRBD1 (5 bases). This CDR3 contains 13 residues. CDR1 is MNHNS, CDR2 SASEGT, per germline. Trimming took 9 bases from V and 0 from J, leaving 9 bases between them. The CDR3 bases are TGTGCCAGTTGGGGGAATAGCAATCAGCCCCAGCATTTT. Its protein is CASWGNSNQPQHF.

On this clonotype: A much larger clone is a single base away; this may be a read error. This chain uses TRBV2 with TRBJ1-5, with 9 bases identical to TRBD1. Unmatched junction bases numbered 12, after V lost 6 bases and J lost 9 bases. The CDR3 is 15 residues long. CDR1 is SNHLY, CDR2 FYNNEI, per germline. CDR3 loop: CASSRTTGGHRPQHF. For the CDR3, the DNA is TGTGCCAGCAGCCGAACGACAGGGGGGCACCGGCCCCAGCATTTT.